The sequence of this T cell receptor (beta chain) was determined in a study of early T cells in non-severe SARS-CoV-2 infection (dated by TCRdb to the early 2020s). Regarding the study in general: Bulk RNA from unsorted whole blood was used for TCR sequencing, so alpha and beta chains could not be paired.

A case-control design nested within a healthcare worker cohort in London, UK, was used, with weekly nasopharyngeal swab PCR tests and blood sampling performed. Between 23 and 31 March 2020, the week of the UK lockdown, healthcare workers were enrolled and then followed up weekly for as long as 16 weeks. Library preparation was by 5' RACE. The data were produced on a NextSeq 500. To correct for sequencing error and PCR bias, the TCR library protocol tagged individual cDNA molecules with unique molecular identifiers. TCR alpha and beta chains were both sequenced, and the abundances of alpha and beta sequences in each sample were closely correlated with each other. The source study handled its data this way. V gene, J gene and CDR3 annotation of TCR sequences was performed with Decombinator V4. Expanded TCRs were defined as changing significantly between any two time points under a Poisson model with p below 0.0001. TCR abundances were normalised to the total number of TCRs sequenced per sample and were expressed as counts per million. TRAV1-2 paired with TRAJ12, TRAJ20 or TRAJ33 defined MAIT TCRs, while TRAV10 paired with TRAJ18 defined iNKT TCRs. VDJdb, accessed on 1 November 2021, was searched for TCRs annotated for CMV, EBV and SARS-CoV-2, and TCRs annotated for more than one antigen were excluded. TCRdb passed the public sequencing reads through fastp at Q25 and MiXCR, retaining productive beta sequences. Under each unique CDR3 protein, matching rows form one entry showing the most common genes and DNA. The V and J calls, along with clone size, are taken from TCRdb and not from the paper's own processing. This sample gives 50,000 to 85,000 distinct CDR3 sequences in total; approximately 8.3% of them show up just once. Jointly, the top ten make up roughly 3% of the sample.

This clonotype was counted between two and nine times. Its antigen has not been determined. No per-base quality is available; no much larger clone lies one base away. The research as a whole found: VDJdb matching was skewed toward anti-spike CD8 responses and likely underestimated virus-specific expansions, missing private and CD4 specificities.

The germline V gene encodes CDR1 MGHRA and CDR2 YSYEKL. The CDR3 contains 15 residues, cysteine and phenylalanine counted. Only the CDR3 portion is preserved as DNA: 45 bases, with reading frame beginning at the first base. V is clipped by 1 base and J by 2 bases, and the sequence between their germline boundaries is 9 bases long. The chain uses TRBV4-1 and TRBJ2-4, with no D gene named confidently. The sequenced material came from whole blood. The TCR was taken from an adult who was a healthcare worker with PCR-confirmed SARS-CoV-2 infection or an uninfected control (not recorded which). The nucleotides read TGCGCCAGCAGCCAAGTTACGGGTACCAAAAACATTCAGTACTTC. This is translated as CASSQVTGTKNIQYF.